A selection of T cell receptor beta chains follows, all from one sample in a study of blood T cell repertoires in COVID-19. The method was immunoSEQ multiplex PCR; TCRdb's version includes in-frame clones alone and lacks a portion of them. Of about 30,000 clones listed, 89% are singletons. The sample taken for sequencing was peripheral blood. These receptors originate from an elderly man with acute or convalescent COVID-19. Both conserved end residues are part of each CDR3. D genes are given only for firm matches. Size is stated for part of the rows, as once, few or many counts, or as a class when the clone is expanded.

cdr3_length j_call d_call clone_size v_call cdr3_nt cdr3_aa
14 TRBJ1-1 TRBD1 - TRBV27 TGTGCCAGCAGTCCTTATACAGGGGGGGCTGAAGCTTTCTTT CASSPYTGGAEAFF
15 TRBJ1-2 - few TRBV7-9 TGTGCCAGCAGCCTAGTGGGCGGGGTGGCCTATGGCTACACCTTC CASSLVGGVAYGYTF
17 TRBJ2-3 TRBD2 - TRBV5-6 TGTGCCAGCAGCGCAGCGGGATCTCTGATTACCACAGATACGCAGTATTTT CASSAAGSLITTDTQYF
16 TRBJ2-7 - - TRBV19 TGTGCCAGTAGTAAGAGATCTAGCGCAGCATCCTACGAGCAGTACTTC CASSKRSSAASYEQYF
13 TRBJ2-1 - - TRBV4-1 TGCGCCAGTAGACAAGCGGGTCGCAATGAGCAGTTCTTC CASRQAGRNEQFF
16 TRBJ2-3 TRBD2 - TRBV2 TGTGCCAGCAGTGGGCCTAGCGGATCTAGCACAGATACGCAGTATTTT CASSGPSGSSTDTQYF
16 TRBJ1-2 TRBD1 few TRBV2 TGTGCCAGCACCGAAACAGGGGCGAGGAGGAACTATGGCTACACCTTC CASTETGARRNYGYTF
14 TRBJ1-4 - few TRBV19 TGTGCCAGTAGTATAGGGCCCTCTAATGAAAAACTGTTTTTT CASSIGPSNEKLFF
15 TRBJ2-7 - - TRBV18 TGTGCCAGCTCAAGAGGCTCGTCCCCTCTGGACGAGCAGTACTTC CASSRGSSPLDEQYF
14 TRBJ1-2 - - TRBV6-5 TGTGCCAGCAGCGCCCCCGGGACACGCTATGGCTACACCTTC CASSAPGTRYGYTF
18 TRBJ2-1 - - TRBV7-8 TGTGCCAGCAGTCCGGGACACTCATATCCTAGCTCCTACAATGAGCAGTTCTTC CASSPGHSYPSSYNEQFF
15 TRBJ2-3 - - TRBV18 TGTGCCAGCTCACCCCCACCGCACGGGGGTGATACGCAGTATTTT CASSPPPHGGDTQYF
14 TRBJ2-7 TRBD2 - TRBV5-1 TGCGCCAGCAGCTTGACGACTAGCGGCTACGAGCAGTACTTC CASSLTTSGYEQYF
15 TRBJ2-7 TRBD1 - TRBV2 TGTGCCAGCAGATTTTGGACAGGGAAATACTACGAGCAGTACTTC CASRFWTGKYYEQYF
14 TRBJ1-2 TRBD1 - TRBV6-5 TGTGCCAGCAGAGAGACAGGGATTAACTATGGCTACACCTTC CASRETGINYGYTF
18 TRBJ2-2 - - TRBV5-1 TGCGCCAGCAGCTTGGTATCTTTGGCAGGACTAAACACCGGGGAGCTGTTTTTT CASSLVSLAGLNTGELFF
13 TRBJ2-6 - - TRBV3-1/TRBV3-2 TGTGCCAGCAGCCGGGGGGGGCCCAACGTCCTGACTTTC CASSRGGPNVLTF
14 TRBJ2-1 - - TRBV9 TGTGCCAGCAGCGTAGAAGTCAGGGCAAGAGAGCAGTTCTTC CASSVEVRAREQFF
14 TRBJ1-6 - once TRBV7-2 TGTGCCAGCAGCTTCGGAGGGATCAATTCACCCCTCCACTTT CASSFGGINSPLHF
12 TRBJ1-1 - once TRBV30 TGTGCCTGGTCTAACCAGAACACTGAAGCTTTCTTT CAWSNQNTEAFF
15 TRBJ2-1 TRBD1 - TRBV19 TGTGCCAGTAGTATTGACAGGGGGTTTGGCAATGAGCAGTTCTTC CASSIDRGFGNEQFF
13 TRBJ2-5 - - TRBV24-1 TGTGCCACAGCACGCGGGGCTGGGGAGACCCAGTACTTC CATARGAGETQYF
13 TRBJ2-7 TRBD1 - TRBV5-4 TGTGCCAGCACACAGGACAGGGTTCTCGAGCAGTACTTC CASTQDRVLEQYF
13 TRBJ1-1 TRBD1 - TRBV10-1 TGCGCCAGCCGGACAGGGGCGAACACTGAAGCTTTCTTT CASRTGANTEAFF
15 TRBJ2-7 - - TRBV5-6 TGTGCCAGCAGCTTAACAGGGTTTGTTTCCTACGAGCAGTACTTC CASSLTGFVSYEQYF
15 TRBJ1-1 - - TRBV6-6 TGTGCCAGCATAAGGAGGGATTGGGAACGAACTGAAGCTTTCTTT CASIRRDWERTEAFF
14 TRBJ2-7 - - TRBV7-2 TGTGCCAGCAGCTTGGGGGGACAGACCTACGAGCAGTACTTC CASSLGGQTYEQYF
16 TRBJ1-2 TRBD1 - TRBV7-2 TGTGCCAGCAGCTTAGACCGAACGGGACAGGGCTACGTGAACACCTTC CASSLDRTGQGYVNTF
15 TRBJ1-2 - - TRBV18 TGTGCCAGCTCACCACGTGGAGGGTCAGACTATGGCTACACCTTC CASSPRGGSDYGYTF
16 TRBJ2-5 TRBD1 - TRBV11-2 TGTGCCAGCAGCCCCGGGACAGCAAAGGTCCAAGAGACCCAGTACTTC CASSPGTAKVQETQYF
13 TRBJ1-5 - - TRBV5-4 TGTGCCAGCAGCCGCGATGGGGGGGAGCCCCAGCATTTT CASSRDGGEPQHF
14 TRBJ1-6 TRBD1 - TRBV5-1 TGCGCCAGCAGCTTTGGACAGGGTAATTCACCCCTCCACTTT CASSFGQGNSPLHF
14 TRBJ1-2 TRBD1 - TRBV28 TGTGCCAGCACCCTCGGACAGGGTAATGCTGGCTACACCTTC CASTLGQGNAGYTF
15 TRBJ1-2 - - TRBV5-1 TGCGCCAGCAGCTCGTCTCCCAGGGTTCACTATGGCTACACCTTC CASSSSPRVHYGYTF
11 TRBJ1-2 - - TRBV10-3 TGTGCCATCATGGCAGGTGTGGGCTACACCTTC CAIMAGVGYTF
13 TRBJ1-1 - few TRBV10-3 TGTGCCATCAGTGAGTACAGGGCGGTTGAAGCTTTCTTT CAISEYRAVEAFF
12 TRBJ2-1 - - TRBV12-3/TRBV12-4 TGTGCCAGCAATTTGCGGCAAGATGAGCAGTTCTTC CASNLRQDEQFF
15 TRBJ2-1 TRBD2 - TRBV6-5 TGTGCCAGCGGCCCCTTTGCGGGAGAAGTAGGTGAGCAGTTCTTC CASGPFAGEVGEQFF
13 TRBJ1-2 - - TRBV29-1 TGCAGCGTTGCTTCGGGGAATAACTATGGCTACACCTTC CSVASGNNYGYTF
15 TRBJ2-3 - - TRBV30 TGTGCCTGGAGCTCCCCCGAGACTACCACAGATACGCAGTATTTT CAWSSPETTTDTQYF
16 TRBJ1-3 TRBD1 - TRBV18 TGTGCCAGCTCACCACCGGGACAGACATCTGGAAACACCATATATTTT CASSPPGQTSGNTIYF
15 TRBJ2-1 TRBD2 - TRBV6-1 TGTGCCAGCAGTGAAGGGACTAGCGGTTACAATGAGCAGTTCTTC CASSEGTSGYNEQFF
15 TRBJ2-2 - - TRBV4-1 TGCGCCAGCAGCCAACTAGCGCGGAACACCGGGGAGCTGTTTTTT CASSQLARNTGELFF
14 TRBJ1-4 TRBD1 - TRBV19 TGTGCCAGTAGGAGACAGGGCCCGAATGAAAAACTGTTTTTT CASRRQGPNEKLFF
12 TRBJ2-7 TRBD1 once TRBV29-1 TGCAGCGCCGGGACAGGGAACTACGAGCAGTACTTC CSAGTGNYEQYF
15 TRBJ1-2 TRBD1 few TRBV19 TGTGCCAGTAGTATAGAACAGGGGGCGTTTGGAGGCTACACCTTC CASSIEQGAFGGYTF